A selection of T cell receptor beta chains follows, all from one sample in a study of CD8 T cells in Susac syndrome. From the immunoSEQ multiplex PCR reads, TCRdb called clonotypes with MiXCR, one entry per CDR3 protein. The data show about 130,000 distinct CDR3 sequences, nearly 95% seen once. The sequenced sample was CD4+ T cells from PBMCs. The receptors stem from a human donor in good health. Both conserved end residues are part of each CDR3. Fields, in order: CDR3 DNA, CDR3 protein, CDR3 length, V gene, J gene, clone size, D gene. A D gene is named only where the DNA matches it firmly. The size of a clone is reported for some rows only, either as once, few or many, or as a class for expanded clones.

TGTGCCACCAGTGAGGGGACCCCCACAGATACGCAGTATTTT	CATSEGTPTDTQYF	14	TRBV24-1	TRBJ2-3	.	.
TGTGCCAGCCACGCACAGGGACACACTGAAGCTTTCTTT	CASHAQGHTEAFF	13	TRBV12-3/TRBV12-4	TRBJ1-1	.	.
TGTGCCTTGGCCCAACAGGGGGGAGAGACCCAGTACTTC	CALAQQGGETQYF	13	TRBV30	TRBJ2-5	.	TRBD1
TGTGCCAGCAGTTCCAAGGACAGGGCTGGGCCCCAGCATTTT	CASSSKDRAGPQHF	14	TRBV6-2/TRBV6-3	TRBJ1-5	.	TRBD1
TGTGCCAGCAGCGTCCGAGGGGACCGCGCTGGGGCCAACGTCCTGACTTTC	CASSVRGDRAGANVLTF	17	TRBV9	TRBJ2-6	.	.
TGTGCCAGCAGCTTCGATCATGAGCAGTTCTTC	CASSFDHEQFF	11	TRBV7-2	TRBJ2-1	.	.
TGTGCCACCTTTAGGAGTGTCGGTGAAAAACTGTTTTTT	CATFRSVGEKLFF	13	TRBV28	TRBJ1-4	once	.
TGTGCCAGCAGTGCCCGCAGGGGGGGTTACAGTGAGCAGTTCTTC	CASSARRGGYSEQFF	15	TRBV2	TRBJ2-1	.	.
TGTGCCAGCAGCCCGGGGGTGGGAGACTACAATGAGCAGTTCTTC	CASSPGVGDYNEQFF	15	TRBV5-6	TRBJ2-1	.	.
TGTGCCAGTAGTCGGAGACAGGCTGAAGCTTTCTTT	CASSRRQAEAFF	12	TRBV19	TRBJ1-1	.	.
TGCGCGACCTCCTCCCAGGGGATCTATGGCTACACCTTC	CATSSQGIYGYTF	13	TRBV28	TRBJ1-2	.	.
TGTGCCAGCAGTGAGATCGTCTATGGCTACACCTTC	CASSEIVYGYTF	12	TRBV2	TRBJ1-2	.	.
TGTGCCAGCAGCTTAGGGCAATCGGCTGGGGCCAACGTCCTGACTTTC	CASSLGQSAGANVLTF	16	TRBV7-9	TRBJ2-6	.	.
TGTGCCAGCTCAACTTACCAAGAGACCCAGTACTTC	CASSTYQETQYF	12	TRBV18	TRBJ2-5	.	.
TGTGCCTGGAGTTCCGACGGGCGACGTGGAGATACGCAGTATTTT	CAWSSDGRRGDTQYF	15	TRBV30	TRBJ2-3	.	.
TGTGCCAGCAGCCGCCCGACAGGACCTGTTAGTGGCTACACCTTC	CASSRPTGPVSGYTF	15	TRBV14	TRBJ1-2	.	.
TGCAGCGTTGTTGGGGCAGGTGAAGCTTTCTTT	CSVVGAGEAFF	11	TRBV29-1	TRBJ1-1	.	.
TGCGCCAGCAGCCAAGGGGGGACAGCCTCCTACGAGCAGTACTTC	CASSQGGTASYEQYF	15	TRBV4-1	TRBJ2-7	.	TRBD1
TGCAGCGTTGAAGGGGGAACTCCCGGCTCCTACGAGCAGTACTTC	CSVEGGTPGSYEQYF	15	TRBV29-1	TRBJ2-7	.	.
TGTGCCAGCAGTGAGACGCCTGGAACGCAGTATTTT	CASSETPGTQYF	12	TRBV6-1	TRBJ2-3	.	.
TGCGCCAGCAGCCGGACGGCAACGGAAACCTACGAGCAGTACTTC	CASSRTATETYEQYF	15	TRBV4-1	TRBJ2-7	.	.
TGTGCCAGCAGCCAAGAGACAAAACGGGATAAGGATACGCAGTATTTT	CASSQETKRDKDTQYF	16	TRBV3-1	TRBJ2-3	.	.
TGTGCCACCAGTGATGGGATGTATGGCTACACCTTC	CATSDGMYGYTF	12	TRBV24-1	TRBJ1-2	.	.
TGTGCCAGCAGCCATGATGAGTGGACTGAAGCTTTCTTT	CASSHDEWTEAFF	13	TRBV14	TRBJ1-1	.	.
TGCAGCGTTGGGGATGACGGCACAGATACGCAGTATTTT	CSVGDDGTDTQYF	13	TRBV29-1	TRBJ2-3	.	.
TGTGCCAGCGGGTCACCCCATAGCAATCAGCCCCAGCATTTT	CASGSPHSNQPQHF	14	TRBV28	TRBJ1-5	.	.
TGCGCCAGCAGCTTCGACAGGGGTAACACTGAAGCTTTCTTT	CASSFDRGNTEAFF	14	TRBV5-1	TRBJ1-1	.	TRBD1
TGCAGTGCTAGCTGGGGCGGGGGCCCCCGGGAGACCCAGTACTTC	CSASWGGGPRETQYF	15	TRBV20-1	TRBJ2-5	.	.
TGCAGTGCTAGAGGATCCGCCAATCAGCCCCAGCATTTT	CSARGSANQPQHF	13	TRBV20-1	TRBJ1-5	.	.
TGTGCCAGCATCCGGACAGGGTGGTTCTATGGAAACACCATATATTTT	CASIRTGWFYGNTIYF	16	TRBV6-1	TRBJ1-3	.	TRBD1
TGTGCCAGCAGCGTCAGCGGTGCTGCTACGGCAGATACGCAGTATTTT	CASSVSGAATADTQYF	16	TRBV7-2	TRBJ2-3	.	.
TGTGCCAGCAGCTTCCCGGTGGGGGCGGGCGGCAATGAGCAGTTCTTC	CASSFPVGAGGNEQFF	16	TRBV7-9	TRBJ2-1	.	.
TGTGCCAGCAGTGTAATCCCGGGAGGTACACAGCCCCAGCATTTT	CASSVIPGGTQPQHF	15	TRBV6-4	TRBJ1-5	.	.
TGTGCCAGCAGCCAAGAAGTCACAGGTCTCTATGGCTACACCTTC	CASSQEVTGLYGYTF	15	TRBV14	TRBJ1-2	.	.
TGCGCCAGCAGCCCAAACGGCCCGGGACTGAACTCCTACGAGCAGTACTTC	CASSPNGPGLNSYEQYF	17	TRBV5-1	TRBJ2-7	.	.
TGTGCCAGCAGTGGATTCGGGACAGGGGATGGCTACACCTTC	CASSGFGTGDGYTF	14	TRBV2	TRBJ1-2	.	TRBD1
TGTGCCAGCAGTGAAGGGGCCGATTCCTACGAGCAGTACTTC	CASSEGADSYEQYF	14	TRBV6-1	TRBJ2-7	.	.
TGTGCCAGCAGCGTAGCCCCCACAGATACGCAGTATTTT	CASSVAPTDTQYF	13	TRBV9	TRBJ2-3	.	.
TGTGCCAGCAGCCTTCAACAGGGGGAATACGAGCAGTACTTC	CASSLQQGEYEQYF	14	TRBV7-2	TRBJ2-7	once	TRBD1
TGTGCCAGCAGCTTAGGGACAGGGGCCGCAGATACGCAGTATTTT	CASSLGTGAADTQYF	15	TRBV7-6	TRBJ2-3	.	TRBD1
TGCAGCGTTGATAGTGGAGATACGCAGTATTTT	CSVDSGDTQYF	11	TRBV29-1	TRBJ2-3	.	.
TGTGCCAGCAGTTTACGAATAGCGGGAGGTATCACTGAGCAGTTCTTC	CASSLRIAGGITEQFF	16	TRBV28	TRBJ2-1	.	TRBD2
TGTGCCACCCGACCAGCGGGAGCGGCCGGGGAGCTGTTTTTT	CATRPAGAAGELFF	14	TRBV24-1	TRBJ2-2	.	TRBD2
TGTGCCTGGAGCATCATGGGGTATGGCTACACCTTC	CAWSIMGYGYTF	12	TRBV30	TRBJ1-2	once	.
TGTGCCAGCAGCATCTCCGACAGGACAGGGACTAACTATGGCTACACCTTC	CASSISDRTGTNYGYTF	17	TRBV21-1	TRBJ1-2	.	.
TGTGCCAGCAGCTCAGGGACTAGCGGGAGGTTGCGCGAGCAGTACTTC	CASSSGTSGRLREQYF	16	TRBV7-6	TRBJ2-7	.	TRBD2
TGTGCCAGTACCTATTGGGCTAGCGGGAATACATACACCGGGGAGCTGTTTTTT	CASTYWASGNTYTGELFF	18	TRBV19	TRBJ2-2	.	TRBD2
TGTGCCAGCAACATCCGACCGAAAACAGATACGCAGTATTTT	CASNIRPKTDTQYF	14	TRBV2	TRBJ2-3	.	.